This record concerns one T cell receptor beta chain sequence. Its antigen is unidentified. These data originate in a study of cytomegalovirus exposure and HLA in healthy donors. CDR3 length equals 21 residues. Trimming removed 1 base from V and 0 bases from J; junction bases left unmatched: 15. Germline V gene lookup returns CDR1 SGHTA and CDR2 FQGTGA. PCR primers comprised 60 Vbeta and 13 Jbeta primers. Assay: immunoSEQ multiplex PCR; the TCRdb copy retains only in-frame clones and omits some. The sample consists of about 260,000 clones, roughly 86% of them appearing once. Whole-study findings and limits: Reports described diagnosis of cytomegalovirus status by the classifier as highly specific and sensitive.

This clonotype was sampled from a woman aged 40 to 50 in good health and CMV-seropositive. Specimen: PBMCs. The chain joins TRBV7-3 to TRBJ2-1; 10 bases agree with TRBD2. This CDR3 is CASSLNAPVSGRASSYNEQFF. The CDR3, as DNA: TGTGCCAGCAGCTTAAACGCTCCCGTGAGCGGGAGGGCCAGCTCCTACAATGAGCAGTTCTTC.